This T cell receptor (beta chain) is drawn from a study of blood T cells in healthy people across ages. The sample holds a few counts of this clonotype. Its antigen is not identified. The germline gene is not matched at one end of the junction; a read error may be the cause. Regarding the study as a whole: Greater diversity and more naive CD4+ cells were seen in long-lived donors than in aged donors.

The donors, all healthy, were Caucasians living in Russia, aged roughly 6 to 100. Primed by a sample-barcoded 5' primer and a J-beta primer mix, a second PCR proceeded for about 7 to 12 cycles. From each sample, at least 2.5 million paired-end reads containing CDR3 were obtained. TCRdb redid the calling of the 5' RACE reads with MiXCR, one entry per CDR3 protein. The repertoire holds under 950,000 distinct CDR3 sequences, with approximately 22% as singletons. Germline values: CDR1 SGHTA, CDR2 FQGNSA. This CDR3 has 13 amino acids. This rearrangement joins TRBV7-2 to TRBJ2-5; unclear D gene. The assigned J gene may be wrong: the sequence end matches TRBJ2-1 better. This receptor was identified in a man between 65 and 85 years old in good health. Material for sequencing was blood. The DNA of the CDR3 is TGTGCCAGCAGCTCTCAACGGTTTAATGGGCAGTTCTTC. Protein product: CASSSQRFNGQFF.